The sequence of this T cell receptor (beta chain) was determined in a study of blood T cells in healthy people across ages (dated by TCRdb to between 2014 and 2016). Looking at the study overall: In model experiments, roughly one uniquely barcoded TCR beta cDNA molecule per two T cells was captured by template switching. The study measured age-related changes in TCR beta repertoire diversity using deep sequencing normalized with unique cDNA molecular identifiers. Four age groups were formed from the donors: young (average approximately 15 years), middle-aged (less than 40), aged (approximately 60) and long-lived (more than 75). To avoid experimental bias, donors of different ages were randomly spread across the sequencing lanes. Using the same blood draw, the study looked at two additional independent replicas of 1 million unique cDNA reads for two donors, one aged 18 to 30 and the other aged 80 or older.

Libraries were made using 5' RACE. The sequencer was an Illumina HiSeq 2500. A second PCR of about 7 to 12 cycles was performed with a sample-barcoded 5' primer and a J-beta primer mix. Each TCR beta cDNA molecule received a unique molecular identifier from a template-switch 5' adaptor carrying 12 random nucleotides. Each sample yielded at least 2.5 million CDR3-containing paired-end reads. The Mint cDNA synthesis kit, primed by a TRBC-specific oligonucleotide, was used to synthesize first-strand cDNA from all RNA. Following uracil-DNA glycosylase treatment, all cDNA underwent a first 18-cycle PCR with the universal primers M1SS and BC2_uni_R. The published analysis was carried out like this. Normalization of each sample was performed by random selection of 1 million high-quality reads, each carrying a distinct molecular identifier. Instead of being binned into consensus sequences, reads with shared molecular identifiers were discarded. MiTCR, set to a Q25 quality threshold and the strictest error-elimination algorithm, was used for CDR3 identification, clonotype clustering and error correction. A nonparametric unseen species model with Euler transformation was used to estimate a lower bound on total TCR beta diversity. The public reads were reanalyzed by TCRdb: fastp trimming at Q25, MiXCR alignment, in-frame beta chains only. Each record represents a unique CDR3 protein, reported with the most common genes and DNA among its rows. The V and J calls were determined by TCRdb, not by the authors. In this sample the table shows about 1.5 million distinct CDR3 sequences, approximately 43% of which occur a single time. The ten largest clones add up to 4% of the sample.

Overall results and qualifications from the work: Donor CMV infection status was unknown, potentially confounding age-related changes in expanded clonotypes. Conclusive comparison of naive and antigen-experienced compartments was prevented by the profiling of bulk unsorted PBMCs. Estimates of total diversity based on one million sequenced T cells were regarded as lower bounds and as underestimates. As age increased, observed TCR beta diversity per million T cells dropped in a roughly linear way, and a significant reduction was already evident by age 40. Observed TCR beta diversity correlated strongly with the percentage of naive T cells measured by flow cytometry. Compared with the aged group, the long-lived group had more naive CD4+ T cells, fewer expanded clones and increased TCR diversity, a pattern suggesting age selection.

Note on this clonotype: No cognate antigen has been identified for it. Base qualities are missing; no much larger clone stands one base away.

Relative to germline, V is 6 bases shorter and J is 0 bases shorter, with 9 bases between their ends. The cysteine opens and the phenylalanine closes a CDR3 of 14 amino acids. Only the CDR3 region is kept as DNA, spanning 42 bases read in frame from base 1. The 35 to 40 donors, aged roughly 6 to 90 years, were systemically healthy Caucasian individuals from Russia. Around 10 milliliters of peripheral blood were drawn from each donor into EDTA-treated Vacutainer tubes. PBMCs were isolated by Ficoll-Paque density-gradient centrifugation, with at least 6 million obtained per sample. Trizol reagent was used to extract total RNA from the PBMCs, yielding at least 5 micrograms per sample. The percentages of naive CD45RAhigh/CD27high T cells were determined by flow cytometry on a PBMC aliquot from every donor.

This sequence uses TRBV12-3 or TRBV12-4 and TRBJ1-5, with the D gene uncertain. The sequenced sample consisted of blood. This receptor was obtained from a woman in her late teens or twenties in good health. The CDR3 is CASSRMYSNQPQHF. The nucleotide sequence reads TGTGCCAGCAGCCGTATGTATAGCAATCAGCCCCAGCATTTT.